These T cell receptor beta chains were read from a single sample in a study of blood T cell repertoires in COVID-19. Assay: immunoSEQ multiplex PCR; the TCRdb copy retains only in-frame clones and omits some. The profile covers fewer than 150,000 clones, with roughly 80% appearing a single time and around 5.9% taken by the ten largest. The specimen sequenced was peripheral blood. The origin of the receptors is a man in his 70s with acute or convalescent COVID-19. The CDR3 runs from the conserved cysteine through the conserved F or W. A D gene is named only where the DNA matches it firmly. Clone size, where shown, is once, few, many, or a class for clones that have expanded.

TRBD1	TRBV6-5	.	TRBJ1-4	TGTGCCAGCAGCCCAGGACAGGGGGACGAAAAACTGTTTTTT	CASSPGQGDEKLFF
TRBD1	TRBV28	once	TRBJ1-1	TGTGCCAGCAGTTTAATTGTAGGGGGCCGCGCGGGCACTGAAGCTTTCTTT	CASSLIVGGRAGTEAFF
TRBD1	TRBV30	.	TRBJ2-4	TGTGCCTGGGAACAGGGGGCGGGAAACATTCAGTACTTC	CAWEQGAGNIQYF
TRBD2	TRBV5-4	once	TRBJ2-3	TGTGCCAGCAGCTTGGGCGGGAGGGCCGCCGATACGCAGTATTTT	CASSLGGRAADTQYF
.	TRBV9	.	TRBJ2-1	TGTGCCAGCAGCCCGCGACTAGAGCGGTGGGGAAATGAGCAGTTCTTC	CASSPRLERWGNEQFF
.	TRBV18	.	TRBJ1-5	TGTGCCAGCCGAACAGGGTCGAATTCACAGCCCCAGCATTTT	CASRTGSNSQPQHF
TRBD1	TRBV11-2	.	TRBJ1-2	TGTGCCAGCAGCTTAGGCAGGGGGCATGGCTACACCTTC	CASSLGRGHGYTF
.	TRBV29-1	.	TRBJ2-7	TGCAGCTGGGCGGACAGCCCCTACGAGCAGTACTTC	CSWADSPYEQYF
TRBD1	TRBV7-2	.	TRBJ1-2	TGTGCCAGCAGCTCCGGACAGGGGGCACACTATGGCTACACCTTC	CASSSGQGAHYGYTF
.	TRBV7-2	.	TRBJ1-1	TGTGCCAGCAGCTTACTCGTAGGAGGGCGGACTGAAGCTTTCTTT	CASSLLVGGRTEAFF
.	TRBV5-1	once	TRBJ2-2	TGCGCCAGCAGCACCCTGGCCACCGGGGAGCTGTTTTTT	CASSTLATGELFF
.	TRBV9	.	TRBJ1-1	TGTGCCAGCAGCGTAGGACAGTCGAACACTGAAGCTTTCTTT	CASSVGQSNTEAFF
.	TRBV5-8	.	TRBJ2-3	TGTGCCAGCAGCTTGGTTGACTTTCCTGACACAGATACGCAGTATTTT	CASSLVDFPDTDTQYF
TRBD1	TRBV2	.	TRBJ1-5	TGTGCCAGCAGTTTAAGACAGGGGGTTAGCAATCAGCCCCAGCATTTT	CASSLRQGVSNQPQHF
TRBD1	TRBV19	.	TRBJ1-1	TGTGCCAGTAGTTATGGGACAGCTGAAGCTTTCTTT	CASSYGTAEAFF
.	TRBV11-2	.	TRBJ2-2	TGTGCCAGCAGCTTAGGAAGAGGACGGGGGTCCAACACCGGGGAGCTGTTTTTT	CASSLGRGRGSNTGELFF
TRBD2	TRBV5-4	.	TRBJ2-1	TGTGCCAGCAGCTTTAGCGGGAGGTTATACAATGAGCAGTTCTTC	CASSFSGRLYNEQFF
.	TRBV6-5	.	TRBJ1-1	TGTGCCAGCAGGGGGTGGGGGCCCGGTCCTGAAGCTTTCTTT	CASRGWGPGPEAFF
.	TRBV20-1	.	TRBJ1-2	TGCAGTGCCCAGTACGATGGTCGCTACACCTTC	CSAQYDGRYTF
.	TRBV24-1	.	TRBJ2-2	TGTGCCACCAGTGATCACAAACAGGACAACCATCAGCTGTTTTTT	CATSDHKQDNHQLFF
.	TRBV5-1	once	TRBJ1-1	TGCGCCAGCACCCTGATTGGGGGGTTAGGCACTGAAGCTTTCTTT	CASTLIGGLGTEAFF
.	TRBV24-1	.	TRBJ2-1	TGTGCCCTCCTGCCCCCTACAGTCGATGAGCAGTTCTTC	CALLPPTVDEQFF
TRBD1	TRBV19	.	TRBJ1-1	TGTGCCAGTAGTATAGCCGGGACAGGGTACACTGAAGCTTTCTTT	CASSIAGTGYTEAFF
TRBD1	TRBV11-3	.	TRBJ1-4	TGTGCCAGCAGCTTAAAGGAAAAGACAGGGCGGGGTGAAAAACTGTTTTTT	CASSLKEKTGRGEKLFF
TRBD2	TRBV7-9	few	TRBJ2-7	TGTGCCAGCAGCCGACCGGGGGGTTCCTACGAGCAGTACTTC	CASSRPGGSYEQYF
TRBD1	TRBV6-6	.	TRBJ2-5	TGTGCCAGCAGCCCCCATGACAGGGTTCCAGAGACCCAGTACTTC	CASSPHDRVPETQYF
.	TRBV6-5	.	TRBJ1-5	TGTGCCAGCAGTTACTCGAGGGCCGGGGGTAGGCCCCAGCATTTT	CASSYSRAGGRPQHF
TRBD1	TRBV5-4	.	TRBJ1-5	TGTGCCAGCAGCTTACAGGGGGGCAATCAGCCCCAGCATTTT	CASSLQGGNQPQHF
.	TRBV13	.	TRBJ2-7	TGTGCCAGCAGCTCCGAAGCGGTAATTGAGCAGTACTTC	CASSSEAVIEQYF
.	TRBV18	.	TRBJ2-3	TGTGCCAGCTCACCTACAGGGTTGGCCACAGATACGCAGTATTTT	CASSPTGLATDTQYF
.	TRBV20-1	.	TRBJ1-1	TGCAGTGCTAGTCCGGGGGATTTTGAAGCTTTCTTT	CSASPGDFEAFF
TRBD2	TRBV2	.	TRBJ2-3	TGTGCCAGCCAAGCGGGGGAGAGCACAGATACGCAGTATTTT	CASQAGESTDTQYF
.	TRBV4-2	.	TRBJ2-1	TGTGCCAGCAGCCAAGTGGGGGGAGCCTACAATGAGCAGTTCTTC	CASSQVGGAYNEQFF
.	TRBV6-1	.	TRBJ1-6	TGTGCCAGCAGTGAGAGTCTTTCACCCCTCCACTTT	CASSESLSPLHF
.	TRBV12-3/TRBV12-4	.	TRBJ2-7	TGTGCCAGCAGCTGGTCCGGCGAGCAGTACTTC	CASSWSGEQYF
.	TRBV5-1	.	TRBJ2-5	TGCGCCAGCAGCTTGGCAATCGGAGTCTACCAAGAGACCCAGTACTTC	CASSLAIGVYQETQYF
.	TRBV29-1	.	TRBJ2-1	TGCAGCGTTGCGCTTCTGGCGGCGAGCTCCTACAATGAGCAGTTCTTC	CSVALLAASSYNEQFF
.	TRBV5-1	.	TRBJ2-1	TGCGCCAGCAGCCGACTCCCCGGGACCTACAATGAGCAGTTCTTC	CASSRLPGTYNEQFF
.	TRBV21-1	.	TRBJ2-7	TGTGCCAGCAGCTTGAAAACGGGGAACTACGAGCAGTACTTC	CASSLKTGNYEQYF
.	TRBV18	.	TRBJ2-1	TGTGCCAGCTCACCAGTGGACGGAGGGAGCTCCTACAATGAGCAGTTCTTC	CASSPVDGGSSYNEQFF
TRBD1	TRBV5-5	.	TRBJ1-2	TGTGCCAGCAGCTCTCCGGGACAGATAAATGGCTACACCTTC	CASSSPGQINGYTF
.	TRBV6-4	.	TRBJ1-1	TGCGCCCCGGGTGGGGCTACTGAAGCTTTCTTT	CAPGGATEAFF
.	TRBV18	.	TRBJ1-2	TGTGCCAGCTCACCCATGGACAGCATTGGCTATGGCTACACCTTC	CASSPMDSIGYGYTF
.	TRBV6-5	.	TRBJ1-3	TGTGCCAGCAGTCTTACAGTCTCTGGAAACACCATATATTTT	CASSLTVSGNTIYF
TRBD2	TRBV3-1/TRBV3-2	.	TRBJ2-3	TGTGCCAGCAGCCGGACTAGCGGGAGAGATACGCAGTATTTT	CASSRTSGRDTQYF
TRBD1	TRBV6-6	.	TRBJ2-7	TGTGCCAGCAGTCTCCTAAAGTTTCGTGACAGGGACTACGAGCAGTACTTC	CASSLLKFRDRDYEQYF
TRBD1	TRBV5-6	.	TRBJ2-7	TGTGCCAGCAGCCCCAGCATTCGTCGGGACAGGGGCTACGAGCAGTACTTC	CASSPSIRRDRGYEQYF
.	TRBV11-2	.	TRBJ1-3	TGTGCCAGCAGCTTAGCGACAGCCTCTGGAAACACCATATATTTT	CASSLATASGNTIYF
TRBD2	TRBV2	.	TRBJ2-7	TGTGCCAGCAGTGTGAAACTAGCGGGCTACGAGCAGTACTTC	CASSVKLAGYEQYF
TRBD1	TRBV6-5	.	TRBJ2-3	TGTGCCAGCAGTTATTTGGGACAGGGGTTAAGGGATACGCAGTATTTT	CASSYLGQGLRDTQYF
.	TRBV5-4	few	TRBJ2-7	TGTGCCAGCAGCTTTTGGGACAGGAGGGAGGGCGAGCAGTACTTC	CASSFWDRREGEQYF
.	TRBV3-1/TRBV3-2	.	TRBJ2-7	TGTGCCAGCAGCCAAGATACAGGCTTCAGCTCCTACGAGCAGTACTTC	CASSQDTGFSSYEQYF
TRBD1	TRBV5-5	few	TRBJ1-3	TGTGCCAGCAGCCTCTTCATCCGGGACAGCTCTGGAAACACCATATATTTT	CASSLFIRDSSGNTIYF
TRBD2	TRBV27	.	TRBJ2-1	TGTGCCAGCTTCCCGACGACTAGCGGGGGCCGGGAGCAGTTCTTC	CASFPTTSGGREQFF